This T cell receptor beta chain was documented in a study of T cell responses to AZD1222 COVID-19 vaccine. Study-level findings and limits: Among vaccine-associated CD4 TCRs, coverage spanned spike, with dominance at 160-218 and 743-854. It should be noted that donors were predominantly white British and more often female, and clonal diversity was possibly underestimated. Spike-specific TCRs gained breadth and depth after people received two AZD1222 doses.

After removal of 2 bases from V and 8 bases from J, the junction contained 11 bases not matched to a gene. The germline V gene has CDR1 GTSNPN and CDR2 SVGIG (reference sequence). The CDR3 runs 14 residues. Assay: immunoSEQ multiplex PCR; the TCRdb copy retains only in-frame clones and omits some. The sample has 180,000 or so clones, around nine tenths seen once. For this clone: Its antigen is not identified.

The receptor's source is an adult in good health. The rearrangement links TRBV30 to TRBJ1-1; 7 positions match TRBD1. Sequenced here: peripheral blood, sampled on day 0 of AZD1222 vaccination. CDR3 nucleotides: TGTGCCTGGAGTCCCCAGGGATTGACAGGGGAAGCTTTCTTT. Its protein product is CAWSPQGLTGEAFF.